Below, 7 T cell receptor beta chains from the same sample are listed, as sequenced in a study of blood T cell repertoires in COVID-19. Profiling relied on immunoSEQ multiplex PCR, and the TCRdb table lists in-frame clones only, not all of them. The sample holds about 380,000 clones, 87% seen once. The sequenced material came from PBMCs or T cells enriched from blood (not recorded which). The receptor set was obtained from a woman aged 25 to 39 who had recovered from COVID-19.

J is TRBJ1-1 and V is TRBV9, with D unclear. Trimming left V 0 bases short and J 6 bases short, with 21 bases between. Germline CDR1 reads SGDLS; CDR2 reads YYNGEE. This CDR3 spans 17 amino acids. CDR3 region: CASSVVHPSEGRAEAFF. CDR3 DNA sequence: TGTGCCAGCAGCGTAGTCCACCCCTCGGAGGGTCGGGCTGAAGCTTTCTTT.

The rearrangement links TRBV4-1 to TRBJ1-6; 9 bases agree with TRBD1. In germline, CDR1 is MGHRA, CDR2 YSYEKL. V trimming: 9 bases; J trimming: 7 bases; junction bases outside the gene matches: 10. The CDR3 is made up of 15 amino acids. The DNA of the CDR3 is TGCGCCAGTTCAGCACGGGACAGGGAAAATTCACCCCTCCACTTT. It specifies CASSARDRENSPLHF.

The V call is TRBV6-1, the J call TRBJ1-1, with D perhaps matching TRBD1 (6 bases). The CDR3 totals 14 residues. V lost 3 bases, J lost 4 bases, and 12 bases lay in between. Germline CDR1 and CDR2: MNHNS and SASEGT. CDR3 DNA: TGTGCCAGCAGTGACAGGGGTGAGAGCACTGAAGCTTTCTTT. It specifies CASSDRGESTEAFF.

The J gene is TRBJ2-5, the V gene TRBV5-1, with D maybe TRBD2 (7 bases). The V gene lost 3 bases and the J gene lost 5 bases, with 11 bases spanning the gap. Germline V gives CDR1 SGHRS, CDR2 YFSETQ. The CDR3 length is 13 residues. CDR3: CASSSGGGETQYF. Written as DNA, the CDR3 is TGCGCCAGCAGCTCCGGCGGGGGCGAGACCCAGTACTTC.

V and J are TRBV10-3 and TRBJ1-4; D perhaps matches TRBD1 (6 bases). The germline CDR1 and CDR2 sequences are ENHRY and SYGVKD. The CDR3 totals 12 residues. V was cut by 6 bases and J by 8 bases, with 10 bases left in between. DNA of the CDR3: TGTGCCATCAGCCAGGGGAACGAAAAACTGTTTTTT. It translates to CAISQGNEKLFF.

This clone has more than one count but fewer than ten. CDR3 bases: TGTGCCAGCAGAAAGGGGGGGTATGTGGGCAATCAGCCCCAGCATTTT. Translated: CASRKGGYVGNQPQHF. This chain links TRBV27 with TRBJ1-5; a possible D gene is TRBD1 (6 bases). This CDR3 has 16 residues. The germline V gene encodes CDR1 MNHEY and CDR2 SMNVEV (reference sequence). V gave up 6 bases and J gave up 2 bases, with 17 bases separating them.

The chain uses TRBV7-8 and TRBJ2-7; D might be TRBD1 (6 bases). Germline CDR1 is SGHVS and CDR2 is FQNEAQ. V was trimmed by 5 bases and J by 3 bases, leaving 14 bases between them. The CDR3 loop spans 14 amino acids. For the CDR3, the DNA is TGTGCCAGCAGCCCTACGGCACAGGGCTACGAGCAGTACTTC. Protein product: CASSPTAQGYEQYF.